The TCR beta chain under discussion was sequenced for a study of cytomegalovirus exposure and HLA in healthy donors (dated by TCRdb to the late 2010s). With respect to the entire study: According to an earlier analysis of 450 to 650 of the donors, about 170 million T cells yielded over 100 million unique TCR beta sequences and roughly 280 Gb of sequence data. Alongside the repertoire data, information on donor age, sex, ethnicity and CMV serostatus was compiled. A separate validation cohort of approximately 120 different subjects was used in addition to the roughly 700-subject first cohort. The study profiled the T cell repertoires of under 850 subjects by immunosequencing and related them to cytomegalovirus serostatus. In an earlier analysis of a few hundred of the donors, high-throughput TCR beta sequencing was used to judge whether each TCR beta V gene segment behaved as functional or pseudogenic. The study was designed to test whether signatures of past pathogen exposure could be identified by cataloging public T cell receptors. A later genetic analysis took genome-wide SNP genotypes for about 60% of the roughly 670 donors and used that subset as a discovery cohort. Because of strong linkage in the cohort, roughly five DR-DQ haplotypes were treated as single units for association and clustering. Typing coverage varied by locus: roughly 629-640 donors for A, B, C, DRB1 and DQB1; approximately 520 for DQA1; more than 600 for DPA1; approximately 470 for DPB1. The later analysis used no new phenotypic data to find candidate immune exposures, relying instead on TCR beta sequences and their occurrence across donors. An early release that covered roughly 600 HLA-typed donors contained about 290 gigabases of sequencing data and approximately 85 million unique TCR sequences. Among 300 to 500 genotyped donors of the cohort, an average of approximately 200,000 unique TCR beta nucleotide sequences was sequenced per donor, of which roughly 18% were non-productive. Among the roughly 390 genotyped donors, 75% to 90% belonged to the genetic ancestry cluster associated with self-reported Caucasian donors. Every discovery cohort repertoire had been produced on one sequencing platform. In a later analysis, previously published TCR beta repertoires from 550 to 750 donors were re-analyzed and high-resolution HLA genotyping was added so that TCR occurrence patterns could be studied. HLA typing included class I and class II loci at four-digit resolution. High-throughput TCR immunosequencing, statistical association of individual TCRs with disease status, and machine learning were combined to predict cytomegalovirus infection status.

In regard to this clone: No antigen is known for it. Per-base quality was not reported, and no clone a single base away is much larger than it.

The cohort was made up of about 610 healthy bone marrow donors. All cohort members were sampled while nominally healthy, although unrecorded immune exposures were likely present. The donor was CMV seronegative and was included in the group of a few hundred seronegative cohort members. A peripheral blood sample was collected from each donor, and TCR beta sequencing was performed on peripheral blood mononuclear cells. Genomic DNA extraction from the blood cell samples was performed with the Qiagen DNeasy Blood Extraction Kit. The method behind the library was the immunoSEQ multiplex PCR assay. The multiplex PCR relied on a mix of 60 forward primers for TCR Vbeta segments and 13 reverse primers for TCR Jbeta segments. The CDR3 region of rearranged TCR beta genes was amplified from genomic DNA by a multiplex PCR assay. The amplified TCR beta libraries were sequenced on the Illumina HiSeq System as 87-base-pair reads. Per the original workflow: Across the 500 to 700 repertoires, a later analysis counted 80 million or so unique TCR beta chains, roughly 11 million of which were shared by at least two donors. To remove PCR and sequencing errors, raw reads were error-corrected and collapsed into unique sequences using a nearest-neighbor algorithm that merged closely related sequences. Alignment of CDR3 sequences to IMGT reference sequences was used to assign V, D and J gene segments. For a sequence to be retained, a match of at least six nucleotides to both a V gene segment and a J gene segment was required. A rearrangement was called productive if the CDR3 had no stop codons and remained in frame with V and J, and every other rearrangement was called non-productive. CDR3 was defined according to IMGT convention as the region running from the second conserved V-encoded cysteine to the conserved J-encoded phenylalanine. In an earlier analysis of 587 of the donors, sequences lacking an unambiguous match to a single V gene segment were excluded. In an earlier analysis of a few hundred of the donors, V segments were called functional above 56.7% productive rearrangements and were called segregating when the between-donor standard deviation exceeded 5%. A statistical classification framework was built for diagnosing cytomegalovirus status from the catalog of TCR beta chain sequences. In a later analysis, TCR nucleotide sequences were compared against IMGT/GENE-DB human TR gene sequences so that V and J genes could be assigned. Using the TCRdist pipeline, a later analysis assigned CDR3 sequences along with most-parsimonious VDJ recombination scenarios. In a later analysis, each TCR beta chain was defined by its CDR3 amino acid sequence together with its V-gene family, and reads without a unique V-gene family were excluded. As a way to deal with suspected cross-contamination and a sequencing artifact, a later analysis dropped 640 or so nucleotide sequences that were highly shared and had low generation probability. For each public chain, a later analysis derived a clonal expansion index from normalized ranks of inferred template counts within each repertoire. In a later analysis, generation probabilities were computed using a VDJ recombination model fitted to out-of-frame rearrangements, and the results were checked against IGoR. In a later analysis, TCR-TCR, TCR-HLA and TCR-CMV co-occurrence was scored with hypergeometric tests, and a repertoire-size bias correction was applied to TCR pairs. To estimate false discovery rates, a later analysis permuted the HLA or CMV assignments 20 times. A later analysis grouped co-occurring TCRs with DBSCAN, adding TCRdist sequence similarity when clustering within HLA-allele-positive subsets. For co-occurrence clustering, repertoires with fewer than 30,000 or more than 120,000 public chains were excluded, along with five repertoires with anomalous nucleotide sharing. TCRdb carries this immuneACCESS record with in-frame sequences only. Its versions omit some clonotypes, under half of them owing to an unresolved V gene in the studies checked, with the rest unexplained. The V and J calls and clone size come from that table; D and trimming were worked out from the DNA. In all, the sample holds 150,000 or so clones, and about four fifths of those were seen once. The ten largest clonotypes hold over 0.65% of the sample.

V and J are trimmed by 7 bases and 6 bases, and the gene matches miss 8 bases of the junction. The CDR3 measures 15 amino acids from cysteine to phenylalanine. The entry retains the CDR3 DNA only, 45 bases that are in frame from base 1. The germline V gene (reference sequence) provides CDR1 MNHEY and CDR2 SMNVEV. Overall study results and their limits: This cohort had only TCR beta chains sequenced, and the lack of alpha or paired-chain data limited which features could be detected. A cluster of highly shared sequence variants was judged likely to be a technical artifact of the sequencing pipeline. Cytomegalovirus status was reported to be diagnosed by the classifier with high specificity and sensitivity in both the original and validation cohorts. A further reported finding was that TCR beta sequences accurately predicted the HLA-A and HLA-B alleles for most subjects in the first cohort. Some IMGT-functional V segments, including TRBV6-2 and TRBV6-3, could not be distinguished by the 87-base-pair reads and were therefore excluded. In a later analysis, TCR association rates were found to vary across HLA loci, with the most associated TCRs seen for DRB1 alleles and the fewest for HLA-C alleles. A later analysis found that HLA-associated TCR beta chains were more clonally expanded and had lower generation probabilities than equally common non-associated chains. In the study, 150 to 200 TCR beta chains were listed as associated with cytomegalovirus. Immune exposure information for the cohort was limited to CMV serostatus. In a later analysis, several top co-occurrence clusters were reported to appear linked to parvovirus B19, influenza, CMV and Epstein-Barr virus. A later analysis found that most CMV-associated TCR beta chains appeared HLA-restricted, with HLA associations seemingly driven largely by CMV exposure. In vitro tests confirmed that a few of the cytomegalovirus-associated TCR beta chains recognize cytomegalovirus antigens. Broadly in line with IMGT annotations, most TCR beta V segments showed up in productive rearrangements about 87% or about 30% of the time in an earlier analysis of about 500 of the donors. In a later analysis, about 16,000 TCR beta sequences were associated with specific HLA alleles at a false discovery rate of 0.05. According to a later genetic analysis, donors in an Asian-associated ancestry cluster had fewer N-insertions in productive TCRs than the approximately 700-donor mean. The authors suggested that the approach could potentially be generalized to other disease states and immunological phenotypes. The presence/absence analyses assumed that sequencing depth was roughly uniform across donors, and that assumption may not be true. Linkage disequilibrium might explain the correlated functional status among segregating V segments, but an unknown experimental factor could not be ruled out. A later genetic analysis associated a missense DCLRE1C variant with V-gene and J-gene trimming of TCR beta chains, and an independent cohort replicated the association. Strong co-occurrence of HLA alleles, especially DR and DQ, made assigning TCR associations to individual alleles difficult. Because counts were too low, under 20 rarely observed V segments, including chromosome 9 orphons, were left out of the earlier analysis of approximately 500 of the donors. Because some donors lacked HLA typing at each locus, the association tests relied only on the typed subset. While some public TCRs were present in many individuals, most TCR sequences turned up only very rarely across donors.

This TCR was recovered from a woman in her late teens or twenties in good health and CMV-seronegative. The chain uses TRBV27 and TRBJ2-1; TRBD2 fits 11 bases in the junction. Sequenced material: PBMCs. The CDR3 reads CASKPTSGTSNEQFF. The bases are TGTGCCAGCAAACCGACTAGCGGGACTTCCAATGAGCAGTTCTTC.